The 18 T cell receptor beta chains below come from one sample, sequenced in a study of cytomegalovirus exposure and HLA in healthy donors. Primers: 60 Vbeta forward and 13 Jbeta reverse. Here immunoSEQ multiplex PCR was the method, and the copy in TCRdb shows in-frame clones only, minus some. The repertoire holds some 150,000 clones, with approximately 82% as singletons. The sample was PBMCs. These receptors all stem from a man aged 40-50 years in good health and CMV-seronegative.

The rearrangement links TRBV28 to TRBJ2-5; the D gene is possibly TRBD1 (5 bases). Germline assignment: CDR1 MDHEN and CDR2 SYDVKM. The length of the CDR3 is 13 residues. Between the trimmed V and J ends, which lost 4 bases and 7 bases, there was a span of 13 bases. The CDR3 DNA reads TGTGCCAGCAGTTCACCCAGGGCTGTGACCCAGTACTTC. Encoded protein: CASSSPRAVTQYF.

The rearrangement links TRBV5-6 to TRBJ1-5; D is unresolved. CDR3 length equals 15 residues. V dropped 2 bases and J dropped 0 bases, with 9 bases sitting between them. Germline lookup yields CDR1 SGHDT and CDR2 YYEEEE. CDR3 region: CASSLGEVSNQPQHF. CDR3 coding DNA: TGTGCCAGCAGCTTAGGAGAGGTTAGCAATCAGCCCCAGCATTTT.

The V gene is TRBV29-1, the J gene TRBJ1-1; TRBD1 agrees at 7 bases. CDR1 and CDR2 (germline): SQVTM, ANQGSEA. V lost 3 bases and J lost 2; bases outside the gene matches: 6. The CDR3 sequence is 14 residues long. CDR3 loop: CSVDGTALNTEAFF. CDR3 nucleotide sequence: TGCAGCGTTGATGGGACAGCACTCAACACTGAAGCTTTCTTT.

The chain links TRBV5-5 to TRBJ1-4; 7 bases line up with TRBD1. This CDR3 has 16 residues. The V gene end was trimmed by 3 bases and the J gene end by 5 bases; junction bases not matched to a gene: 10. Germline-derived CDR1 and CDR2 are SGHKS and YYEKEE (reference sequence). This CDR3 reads CASSSGQPFLNEKLFF. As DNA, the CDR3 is TGTGCCAGCAGCTCGGGACAGCCATTCTTAAATGAAAAACTGTTTTTT.

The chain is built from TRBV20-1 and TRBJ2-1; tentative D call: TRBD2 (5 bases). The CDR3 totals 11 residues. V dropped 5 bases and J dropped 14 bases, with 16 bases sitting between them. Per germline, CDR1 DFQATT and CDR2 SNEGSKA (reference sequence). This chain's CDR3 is CSALREPVKFF. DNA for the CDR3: TGCAGTGCTCTCCGGGAACCTGTTAAGTTCTTC.

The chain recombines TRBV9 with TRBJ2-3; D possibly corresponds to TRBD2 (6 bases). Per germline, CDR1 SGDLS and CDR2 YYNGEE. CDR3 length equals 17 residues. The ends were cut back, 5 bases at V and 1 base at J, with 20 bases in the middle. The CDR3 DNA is TGTGCCAGCAGTTCAAGGGCGGGACGTCGGGGCACAGATACGCAGTATTTT. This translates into CASSSRAGRRGTDTQYF. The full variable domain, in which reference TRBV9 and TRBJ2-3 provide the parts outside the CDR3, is DSGVTQTPKHLITATGQRVTLRCSPRSGDLSVYWYQQSLDQGLQFLIQYYNGEERAKGNILERFSAQQFPDLHSELNLSSLELGDSALYFCASSSRAGRRGTDTQYFGPGTRLTVL.

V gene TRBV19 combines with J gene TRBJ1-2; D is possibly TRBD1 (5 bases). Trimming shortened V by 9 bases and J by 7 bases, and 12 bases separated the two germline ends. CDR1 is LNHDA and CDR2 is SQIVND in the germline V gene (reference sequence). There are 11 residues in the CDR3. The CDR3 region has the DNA TGTGCCAGCGAAACCGGGGGTGGCTACACCTTC. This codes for CASETGGGYTF.

CDR3 coding DNA: TGTGCCAGCAGCCGCCGGGCGGGAGCACACACTGAAGCTTTCTTT. Its protein is CASSRRAGAHTEAFF. The chain combines TRBV5-6 with TRBJ1-1, with D hard to call. V was pared by 4 bases and J by 3 bases, with 16 bases between. Germline values: CDR1 SGHDT, CDR2 YYEEEE. CDR3 length: 15 residues.

The CDR3 DNA sequence: TGTGCCAGCAGCCTAAGCCAGGGGGCTAGTTACTATGGCTACACCTTC. It yields the protein CASSLSQGASYYGYTF. V usage is TRBV27 and J usage is TRBJ1-2; TRBD1 agrees at 8 bases. The CDR3 consists of 16 residues. Germline CDR1 reads MNHEY; CDR2 reads SMNVEV (reference sequence). The V gene end was trimmed by 6 bases and the J gene end by 3 bases; junction bases not matched to a gene: 12.

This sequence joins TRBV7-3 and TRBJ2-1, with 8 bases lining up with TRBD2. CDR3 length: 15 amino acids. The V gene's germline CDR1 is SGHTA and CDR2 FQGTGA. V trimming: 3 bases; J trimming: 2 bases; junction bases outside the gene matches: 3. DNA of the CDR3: TGTGCCAGCAGCTTCAGCGGGGGCCCCTACAATGAGCAGTTCTTC. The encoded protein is CASSFSGGPYNEQFF.

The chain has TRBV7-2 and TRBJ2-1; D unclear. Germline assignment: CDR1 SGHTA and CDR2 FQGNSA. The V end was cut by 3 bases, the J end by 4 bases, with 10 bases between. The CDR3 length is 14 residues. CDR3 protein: CASSFITSYNEQFF. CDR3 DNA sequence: TGTGCCAGCAGCTTTATAACGAGTTACAATGAGCAGTTCTTC. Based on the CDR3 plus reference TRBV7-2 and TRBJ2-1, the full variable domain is GAGVSQSPSNKVTEKGKDVELRCDPISGHTALYWYRQSLGQGLEFLIYFQGNSAPDKSGLPSDRFSAERTGGSVSTLTIQRTQQEDSAVYLCASSFITSYNEQFFGPGTRLTVL.

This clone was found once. CDR3 in DNA: TGCGCCAGCAGCTTCGATCGGAGCACAGATACGCAGTATTTT. This translates into CASSFDRSTDTQYF. The chain has TRBV5-1 and TRBJ2-3; D is ambiguous. From germline, CDR1 is SGHRS and CDR2 YFSETQ. Trimming removed 2 bases at V and 0 bases at J, with 7 bases between. The CDR3 is 14 residues long.

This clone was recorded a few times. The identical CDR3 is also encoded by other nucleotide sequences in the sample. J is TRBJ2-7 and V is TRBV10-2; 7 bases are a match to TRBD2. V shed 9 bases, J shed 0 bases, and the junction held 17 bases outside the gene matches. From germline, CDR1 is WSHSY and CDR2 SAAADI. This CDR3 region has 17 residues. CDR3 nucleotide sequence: TGCGCCAGTATAGAGGATTTACTTGGGACTATCTCCTACGAGCAGTACTTC. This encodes CASIEDLLGTISYEQYF.

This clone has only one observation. The CDR3 sequence: CASGIYRDEQYF. The CDR3 DNA is TGTGCCAGCGGTATTTACAGGGACGAGCAGTACTTC. V and J are TRBV6-5 and TRBJ2-7, with D possibly matching TRBD1 (6 bases). There are 12 residues in the CDR3. Looked up from germline, CDR1 is MNHEY and CDR2 is SVGAGI. The V and J ends lost 8 bases and 5 bases respectively, with 13 bases between them.

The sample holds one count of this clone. The CDR3 region has the DNA TGTGCCAGCAGCTTGAAGGACAGGTCCTTGAACACTGAAGCTTTCTTT. It specifies CASSLKDRSLNTEAFF. This rearrangement joins TRBV7-8 to TRBJ1-1, with 7 bases matching TRBD1. CDR1 is SGHVS, CDR2 FQNEAQ, per germline. J lost 0 bases, V lost 3 bases, and 7 bases had no gene match. CDR3 length: 16 residues.

CDR3 sequence: CASSLGLEQYF. DNA for the CDR3: TGTGCCAGCAGCCTAGGGCTCGAGCAGTACTTC. This chain uses TRBV11-2 with TRBJ2-7; D remains ambiguous. Germline V gene sequence: CDR1 SGHAT, CDR2 FQNNGV. The V end was cut by 5 bases, the J end by 6 bases, with 8 bases between. The length of the CDR3 is 11 residues.

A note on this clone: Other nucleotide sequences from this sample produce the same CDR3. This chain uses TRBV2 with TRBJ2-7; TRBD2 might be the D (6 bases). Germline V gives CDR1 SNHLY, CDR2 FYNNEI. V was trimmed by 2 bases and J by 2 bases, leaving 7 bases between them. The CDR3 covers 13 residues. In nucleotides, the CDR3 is TGTGCCAGCAGTGAAACGGGGGCCTACGAGCAGTACTTC. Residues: CASSETGAYEQYF.

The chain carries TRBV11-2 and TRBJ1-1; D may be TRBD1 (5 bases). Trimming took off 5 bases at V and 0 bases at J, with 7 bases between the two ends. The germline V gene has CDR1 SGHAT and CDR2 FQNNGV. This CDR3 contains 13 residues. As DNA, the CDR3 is TGTGCCAGCAGCGACAGCATGAACACTGAAGCTTTCTTT. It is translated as CASSDSMNTEAFF. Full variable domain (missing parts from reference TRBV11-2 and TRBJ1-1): EAGVAQSPRYKIIEKRQSVAFWCNPISGHATLYWYQQILGQGPKLLIQFQNNGVVDDSQLPKDRFSAERLKGVDSTLKIQPAKLEDSAVYLCASSDSMNTEAFFGQGTRLTVV.